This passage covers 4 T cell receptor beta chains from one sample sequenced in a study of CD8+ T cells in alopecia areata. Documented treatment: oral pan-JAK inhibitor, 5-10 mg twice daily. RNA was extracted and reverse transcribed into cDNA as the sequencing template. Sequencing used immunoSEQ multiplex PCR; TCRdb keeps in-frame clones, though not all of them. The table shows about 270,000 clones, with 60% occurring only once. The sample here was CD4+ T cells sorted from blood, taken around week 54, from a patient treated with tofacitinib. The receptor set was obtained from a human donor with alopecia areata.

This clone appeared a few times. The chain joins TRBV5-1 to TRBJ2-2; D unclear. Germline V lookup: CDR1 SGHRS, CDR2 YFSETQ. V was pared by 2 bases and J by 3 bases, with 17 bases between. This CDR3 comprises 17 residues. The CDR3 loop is CASSFLNKVGYTGELFF. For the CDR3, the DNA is TGCGCCAGCAGCTTCCTTAACAAGGTCGGGTACACCGGGGAGCTGTTTTTT. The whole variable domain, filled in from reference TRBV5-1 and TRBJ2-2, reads KAGVTQTPRYLIKTRGQQVTLSCSPISGHRSVSWYQQTPGQGLQFLFEYFSETQRNKGNFPGRFSGRQFSNSRSEMNVSTLELGDSALYLCASSFLNKVGYTGELFFGEGSRLTVL.

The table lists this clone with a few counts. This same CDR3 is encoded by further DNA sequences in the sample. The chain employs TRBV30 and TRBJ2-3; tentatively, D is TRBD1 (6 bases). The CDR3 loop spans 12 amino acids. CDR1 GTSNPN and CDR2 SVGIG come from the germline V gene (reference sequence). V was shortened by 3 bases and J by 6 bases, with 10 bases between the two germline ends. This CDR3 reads CAWSSQGDTQYF. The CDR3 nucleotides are TGTGCCTGGAGCTCACAGGGCGATACGCAGTATTTT.

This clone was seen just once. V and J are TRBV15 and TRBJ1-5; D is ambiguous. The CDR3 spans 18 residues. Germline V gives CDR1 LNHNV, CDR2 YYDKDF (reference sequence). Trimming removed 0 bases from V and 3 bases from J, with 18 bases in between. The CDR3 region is CATSRDPRTTWFNQPQHF. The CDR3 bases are TGTGCCACCAGCAGAGATCCGCGGACCACATGGTTCAATCAGCCCCAGCATTTT.

In DNA, the CDR3 is TGTGCCAGCAGCCGCAGAAGGGGACTAGCGGCCGATGAGCAGTTCTTC. Translation gives CASSRRRGLAADEQFF. The rearrangement links TRBV7-9 to TRBJ2-1, with TRBD2 identical over 11 bases. The germline CDR1 and CDR2 sequences are SEHNR and FQNEAQ (reference sequence). This CDR3 is built from 16 residues. The J segment lost 8 bases and the V segment lost 5 bases, leaving 11 bases of the junction unmatched.